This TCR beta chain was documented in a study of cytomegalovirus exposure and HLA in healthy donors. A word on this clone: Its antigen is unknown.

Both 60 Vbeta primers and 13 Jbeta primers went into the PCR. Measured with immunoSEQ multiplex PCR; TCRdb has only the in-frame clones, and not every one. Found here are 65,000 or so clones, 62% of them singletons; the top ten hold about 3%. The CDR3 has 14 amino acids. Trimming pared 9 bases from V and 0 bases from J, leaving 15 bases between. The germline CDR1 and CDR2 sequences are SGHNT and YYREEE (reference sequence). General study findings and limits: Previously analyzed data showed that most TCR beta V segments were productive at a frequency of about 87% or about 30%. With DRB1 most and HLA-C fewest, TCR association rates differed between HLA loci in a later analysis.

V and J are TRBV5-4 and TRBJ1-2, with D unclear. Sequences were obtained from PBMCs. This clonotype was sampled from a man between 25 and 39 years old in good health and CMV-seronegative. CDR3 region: CATQPAGTNYGYTF. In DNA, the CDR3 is TGTGCCACCCAGCCCGCGGGAACTAACTATGGCTACACCTTC.